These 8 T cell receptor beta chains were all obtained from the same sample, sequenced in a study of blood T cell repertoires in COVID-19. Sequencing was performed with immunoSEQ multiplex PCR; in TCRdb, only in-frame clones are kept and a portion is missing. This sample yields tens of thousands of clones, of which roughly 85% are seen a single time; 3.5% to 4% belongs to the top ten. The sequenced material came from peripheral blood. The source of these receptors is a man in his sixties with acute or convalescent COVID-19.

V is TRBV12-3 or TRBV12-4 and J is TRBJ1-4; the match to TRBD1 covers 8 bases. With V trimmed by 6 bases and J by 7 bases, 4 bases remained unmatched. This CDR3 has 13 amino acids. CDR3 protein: CASRGRGPEKLFF. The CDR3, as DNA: TGTGCCAGCAGAGGCAGGGGGCCTGAAAAACTGTTTTTT.

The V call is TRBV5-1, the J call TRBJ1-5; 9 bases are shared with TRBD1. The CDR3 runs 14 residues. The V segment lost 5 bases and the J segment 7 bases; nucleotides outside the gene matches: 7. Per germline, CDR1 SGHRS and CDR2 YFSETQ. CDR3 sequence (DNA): TGCGCCAGCAGACCGGGACAGGGAGACCAGCCCCAGCATTTT. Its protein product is CASRPGQGDQPQHF. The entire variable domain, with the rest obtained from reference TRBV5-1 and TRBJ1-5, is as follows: KAGVTQTPRYLIKTRGQQVTLSCSPISGHRSVSWYQQTPGQGLQFLFEYFSETQRNKGNFPGRFSGRQFSNSRSEMNVSTLELGDSALYLCASRPGQGDQPQHFGDGTRLSIL.

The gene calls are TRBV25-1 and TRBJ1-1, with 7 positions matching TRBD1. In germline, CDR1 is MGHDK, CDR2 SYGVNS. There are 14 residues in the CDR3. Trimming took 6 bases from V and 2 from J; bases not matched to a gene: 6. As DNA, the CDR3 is TGTGCCAGCAGGGGGACAGCTATTAACACTGAAGCTTTCTTT. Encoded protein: CASRGTAINTEAFF.

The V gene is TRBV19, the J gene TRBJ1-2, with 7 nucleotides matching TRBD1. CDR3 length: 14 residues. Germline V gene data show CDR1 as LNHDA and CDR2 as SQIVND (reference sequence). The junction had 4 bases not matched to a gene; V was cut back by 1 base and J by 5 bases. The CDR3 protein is CASSIGSGGYGYTF. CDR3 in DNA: TGTGCCAGTAGTATAGGGTCAGGGGGATATGGCTACACCTTC.

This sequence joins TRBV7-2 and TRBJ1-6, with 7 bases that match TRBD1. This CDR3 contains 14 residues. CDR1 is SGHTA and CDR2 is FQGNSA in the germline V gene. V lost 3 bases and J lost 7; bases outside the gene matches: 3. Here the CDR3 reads CASSFRQGNSPLHF. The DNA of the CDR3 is TGTGCCAGCAGCTTCCGACAGGGAAATTCACCCCTCCACTTT.

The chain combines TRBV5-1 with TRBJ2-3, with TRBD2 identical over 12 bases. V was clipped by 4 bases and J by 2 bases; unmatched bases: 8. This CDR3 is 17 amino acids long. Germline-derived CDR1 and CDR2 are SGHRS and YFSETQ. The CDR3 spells CASSLRLAGDDTDTQYF. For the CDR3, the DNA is TGCGCCAGCAGCCTCCGACTAGCGGGAGATGACACAGATACGCAGTATTTT.

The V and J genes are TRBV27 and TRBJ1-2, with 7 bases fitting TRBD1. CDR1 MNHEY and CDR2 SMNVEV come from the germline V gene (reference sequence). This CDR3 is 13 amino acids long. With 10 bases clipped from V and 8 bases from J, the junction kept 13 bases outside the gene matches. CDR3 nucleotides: TGTGCCACTCGGTCCACAGGGGACGCAGGCTACACCTTC. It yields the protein CATRSTGDAGYTF.

CDR3 sequence (DNA): TGTGCCAGCAGCCGGGACAGGGTATCAAACACCATATATTTT. It codes for CASSRDRVSNTIYF. The chain combines TRBV7-2 with TRBJ1-3, with 9 bases fitting TRBD1. In germline, CDR1 is SGHTA, CDR2 FQGNSA. The CDR3 loop spans 14 amino acids. The J segment lost 6 bases and the V segment lost 5 bases, leaving 5 bases of the junction unmatched.